These T cell receptor beta chains were read from a single sample in a study of T cell responses to AZD1222 COVID-19 vaccine. The assay was immunoSEQ multiplex PCR, and TCRdb's table has in-frame clones only and misses some. The data hold under 80,000 clones, with less than 90% observed a single time. The specimen comprised peripheral blood, sampled on day 0 of AZD1222 vaccination. Receptor source: an adult in good health. CDR3s include the opening cysteine and the closing phenylalanine or tryptophan. Clone size, where shown, is once, few, many, or a class for clones that have expanded.

clone_size v_call cdr3_aa
. TRBV5-4 CASSLQTGGSYGYTF
. TRBV19 CASSMFSPADSNQPQHF
. TRBV28 CASSLEGIRQETQYF
. TRBV7-2 CASSLAAGNGYTF
. TRBV19 CASRGRALSSTDTQYF
once TRBV5-6 CASSPGSGITYEQYF
. TRBV5-1 CASSFGTGYGYTF
. TRBV5-5 CASREGNSGTEAFF
once TRBV5-6 CASSFTWLTSGRVHEQYF
. TRBV29-1 CSSRARGANTEAFF
. TRBV19 CASGRAGLRYTQYF